This T cell receptor (beta chain) was identified during a study of blood T cell repertoires in COVID-19. As handled by the study authors: Reference gene primer amplification yielded estimated nucleated cell counts. Only in-frame clones appear in the TCRdb table, and some are missing; sequencing was by immunoSEQ multiplex PCR. V and J calls and clone size are copied from that table; D and trimming were computed from the DNA. The repertoire holds about 140,000 clones, with around 81% as singletons. Germline values: CDR1 SGHAT, CDR2 FQNNGV. V was pared by 2 bases and J by 2 bases, with 9 bases between. The CDR3 has 15 residues. Before being deemed recovered, Cohort 3 donors had two negative PCRs, clearance, or symptom resolution.

The sequenced material came from PBMCs or T cells enriched from blood (not recorded which). This chain connects TRBV11-2 to TRBJ2-2; tentative D call: TRBD1 (6 bases). The receptor was derived from a woman between 35 and 50 years old who had recovered from COVID-19. CDR3 loop: CASSLQGGNTGELFF. CDR3 nucleotide sequence: TGTGCCAGCAGCTTACAAGGGGGAAACACCGGGGAGCTGTTTTTT.